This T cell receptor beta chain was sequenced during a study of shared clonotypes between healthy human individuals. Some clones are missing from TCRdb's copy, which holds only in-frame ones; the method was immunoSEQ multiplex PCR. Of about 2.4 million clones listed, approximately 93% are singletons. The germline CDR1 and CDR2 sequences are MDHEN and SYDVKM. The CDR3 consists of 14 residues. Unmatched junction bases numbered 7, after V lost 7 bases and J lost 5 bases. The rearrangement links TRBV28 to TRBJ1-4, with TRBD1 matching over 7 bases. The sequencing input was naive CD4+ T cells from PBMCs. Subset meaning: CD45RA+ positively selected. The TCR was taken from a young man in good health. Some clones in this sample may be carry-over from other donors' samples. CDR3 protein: CASNRGLTNEKLFF. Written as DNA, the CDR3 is TGTGCCAGCAATAGGGGGCTAACAAATGAAAAACTGTTTTTT.